This T cell receptor (beta chain) was captured by sequencing in a study of OX40 agonist ivuxolimab in advanced cancers. Regarding this clone: Antigen: not known.

Points from the study as a whole: Patients with a partial response at 0.1-3.0 mg/kg had among the lowest clonal expansion. Clonal expansion was seen in CD4+ and CD8+ blood T cells by week 6 at 0.1 to 3.0 mg/kg.

Clones were read by immunoSEQ multiplex PCR, and TCRdb kept only the in-frame ones, dropping some. The table shows approximately 67,000 clones, with just over 90% occurring only once. The CDR3 is made up of 16 amino acids. Germline CDR1 and CDR2: SGDLS and YYNGEE. V was shortened by 3 bases and J by 0 bases, with 13 bases between the two germline ends. The receptor was derived from an adult with an advanced solid tumor such as melanoma, head and neck, liver or kidney cancer. Material: CD4+ or CD8+ T cells sorted from blood, obtained in a trial of the OX40 agonist ivuxolimab. The V and J genes are TRBV9 and TRBJ1-3; tentatively, D is TRBD1 (5 bases). CDR3 residues: CASSARQWDSGNTIYF. The CDR3 bases are TGTGCCAGCAGCGCGCGACAGTGGGACTCTGGAAACACCATATATTTT.